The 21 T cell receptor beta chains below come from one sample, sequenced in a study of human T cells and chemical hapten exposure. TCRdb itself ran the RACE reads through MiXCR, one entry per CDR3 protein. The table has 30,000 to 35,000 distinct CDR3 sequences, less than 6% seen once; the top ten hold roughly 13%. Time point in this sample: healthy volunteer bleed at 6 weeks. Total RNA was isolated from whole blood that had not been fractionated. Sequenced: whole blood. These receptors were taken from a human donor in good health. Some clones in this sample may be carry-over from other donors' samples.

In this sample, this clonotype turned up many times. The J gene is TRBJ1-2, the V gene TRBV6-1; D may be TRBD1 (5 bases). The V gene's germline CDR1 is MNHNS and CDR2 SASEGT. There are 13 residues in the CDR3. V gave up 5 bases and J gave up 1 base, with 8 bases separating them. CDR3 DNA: TGTGCCAGCAGTTTGACAGTTAACTATGGCTACACCTTC. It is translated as CASSLTVNYGYTF.

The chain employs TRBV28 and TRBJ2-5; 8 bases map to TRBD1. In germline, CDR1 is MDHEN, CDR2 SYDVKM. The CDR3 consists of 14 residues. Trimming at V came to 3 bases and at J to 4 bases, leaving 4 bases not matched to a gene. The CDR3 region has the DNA TGTGCCAGCAGTTTGTACAGGGGGAGAGAGACCCAGTACTTC. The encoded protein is CASSLYRGRETQYF.

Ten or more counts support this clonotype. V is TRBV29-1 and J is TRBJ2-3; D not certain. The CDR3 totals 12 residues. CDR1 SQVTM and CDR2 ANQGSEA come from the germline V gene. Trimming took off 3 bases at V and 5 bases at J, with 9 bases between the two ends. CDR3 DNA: TGCAGCGTTGACGAGTTTGGAGATACGCAGTATTTT. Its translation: CSVDEFGDTQYF.

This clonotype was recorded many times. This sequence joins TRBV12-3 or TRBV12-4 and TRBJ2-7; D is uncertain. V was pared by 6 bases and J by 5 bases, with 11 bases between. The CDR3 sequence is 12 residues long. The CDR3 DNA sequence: TGTGCCAGCAGCCTTGGCGAAGACGAGCAGTACTTC. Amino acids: CASSLGEDEQYF.

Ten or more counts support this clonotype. The CDR3 here is CASSPSGTTNEKLFF. The CDR3 DNA sequence: TGTGCCAGCAGTCCTTCAGGGACAACTAATGAAAAACTGTTTTTT. The genes are TRBV6-5 and TRBJ1-4; the D gene is possibly TRBD1 (5 bases). Germline V gives CDR1 MNHEY, CDR2 SVGAGI. There are 15 residues in the CDR3. Trimming removed 5 bases from V and 0 bases from J, with 10 bases in between.

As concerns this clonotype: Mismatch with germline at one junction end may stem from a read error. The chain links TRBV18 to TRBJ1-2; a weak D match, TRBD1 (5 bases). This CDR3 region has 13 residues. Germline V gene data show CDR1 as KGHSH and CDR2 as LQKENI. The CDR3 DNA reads TGTGTCAGCTCACCGACAGAGAACTATGGCTACACCTTC. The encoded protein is CVSSPTENYGYTF. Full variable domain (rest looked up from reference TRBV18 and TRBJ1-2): NAGVMQNPRHLVRRRGQEARLRCSPMKGHSHVYWYRQLPEEGLKFMVYLQKENIIDESGMPKERFSAEFPKEGPSILRIQQVVRGDSAAYFCVSSPTENYGYTFGSGTRLTVV.

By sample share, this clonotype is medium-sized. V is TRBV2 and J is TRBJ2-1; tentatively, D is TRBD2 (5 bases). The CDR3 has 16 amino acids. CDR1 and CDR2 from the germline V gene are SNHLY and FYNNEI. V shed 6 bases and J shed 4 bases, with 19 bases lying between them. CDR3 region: CASRPTTTVDYNEQFF. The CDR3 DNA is TGTGCCAGCAGGCCCACGACTACCGTTGATTACAATGAGCAGTTCTTC.

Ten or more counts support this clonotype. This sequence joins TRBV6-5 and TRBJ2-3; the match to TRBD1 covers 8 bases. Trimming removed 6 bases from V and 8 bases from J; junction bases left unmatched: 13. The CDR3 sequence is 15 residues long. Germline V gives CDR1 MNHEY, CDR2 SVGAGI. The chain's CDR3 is CASRTGQGPSVTQYF. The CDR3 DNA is TGTGCCAGCAGGACCGGACAGGGTCCATCAGTTACGCAGTATTTT.

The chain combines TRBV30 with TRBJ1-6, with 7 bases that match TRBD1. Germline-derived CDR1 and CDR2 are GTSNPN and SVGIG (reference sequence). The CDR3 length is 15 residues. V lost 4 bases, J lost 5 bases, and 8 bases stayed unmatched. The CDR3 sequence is CAWTLLQGNNSPLHF. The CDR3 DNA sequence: TGTGCCTGGACATTGTTACAGGGGAATAATTCACCCCTCCACTTT.

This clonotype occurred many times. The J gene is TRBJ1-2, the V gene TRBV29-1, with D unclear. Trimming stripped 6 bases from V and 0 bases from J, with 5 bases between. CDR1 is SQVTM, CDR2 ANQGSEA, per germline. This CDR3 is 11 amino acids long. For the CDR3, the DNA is TGCAGCGTCCCAGCTAACTATGGCTACACCTTC. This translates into CSVPANYGYTF.

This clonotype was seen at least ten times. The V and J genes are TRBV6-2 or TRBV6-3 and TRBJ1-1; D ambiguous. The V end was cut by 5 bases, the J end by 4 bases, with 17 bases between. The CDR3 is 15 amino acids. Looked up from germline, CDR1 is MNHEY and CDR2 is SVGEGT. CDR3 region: CASSTTLPRGTEAFF. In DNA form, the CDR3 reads TGTGCCAGCAGTACAACACTCCCCCGGGGCACTGAAGCTTTCTTT.

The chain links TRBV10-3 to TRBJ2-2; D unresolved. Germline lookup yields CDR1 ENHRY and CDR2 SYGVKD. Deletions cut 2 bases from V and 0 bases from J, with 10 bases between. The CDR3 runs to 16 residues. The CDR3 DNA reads TGTGCCATCAGTGAGACGGCAGGTTCGAACACCGGGGAGCTGTTTTTT. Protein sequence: CAISETAGSNTGELFF.

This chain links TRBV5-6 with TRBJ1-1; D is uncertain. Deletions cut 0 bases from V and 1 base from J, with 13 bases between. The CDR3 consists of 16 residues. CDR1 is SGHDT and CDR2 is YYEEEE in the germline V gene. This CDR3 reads CASSLGASSANTEAFF. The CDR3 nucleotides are TGTGCCAGCAGCTTGGGGGCCTCTAGCGCGAACACTGAAGCTTTCTTT.

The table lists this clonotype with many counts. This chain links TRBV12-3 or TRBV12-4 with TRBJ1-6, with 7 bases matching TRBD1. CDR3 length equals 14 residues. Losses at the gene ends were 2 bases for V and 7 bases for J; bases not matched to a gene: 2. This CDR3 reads CASSLSQGNSPLHF. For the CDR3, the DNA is TGTGCCAGCAGTTTATCACAGGGGAATTCACCCCTCCACTTT.

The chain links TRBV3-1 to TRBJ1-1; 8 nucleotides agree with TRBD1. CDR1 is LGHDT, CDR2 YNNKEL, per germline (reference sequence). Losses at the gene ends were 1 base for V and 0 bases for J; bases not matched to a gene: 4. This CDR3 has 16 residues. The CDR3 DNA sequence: TGTGCCAGCAGCCAAGTAGGACAGGGAGTGAACACTGAAGCTTTCTTT. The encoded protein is CASSQVGQGVNTEAFF.

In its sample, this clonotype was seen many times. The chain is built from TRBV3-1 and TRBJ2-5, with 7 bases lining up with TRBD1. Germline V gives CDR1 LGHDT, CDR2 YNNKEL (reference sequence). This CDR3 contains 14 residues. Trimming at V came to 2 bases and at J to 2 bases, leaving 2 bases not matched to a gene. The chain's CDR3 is CASSQSGQQETQYF. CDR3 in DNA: TGTGCCAGCAGCCAATCGGGACAGCAAGAGACCCAGTACTTC.

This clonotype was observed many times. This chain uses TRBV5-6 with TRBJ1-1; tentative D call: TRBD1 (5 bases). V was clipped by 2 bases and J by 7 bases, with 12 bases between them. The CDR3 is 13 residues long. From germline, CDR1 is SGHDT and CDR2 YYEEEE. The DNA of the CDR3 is TGTGCCAGCAGCTTACTCCAGGGAGTTGAAGCTTTCTTT. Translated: CASSLLQGVEAFF.

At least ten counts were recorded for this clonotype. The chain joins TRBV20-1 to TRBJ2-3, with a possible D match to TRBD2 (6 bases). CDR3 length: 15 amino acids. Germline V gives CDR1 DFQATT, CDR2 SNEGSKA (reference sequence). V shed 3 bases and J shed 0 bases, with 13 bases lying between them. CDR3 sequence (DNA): TGCAGTGCTAGCCTTAGCGGCTTTAGCACAGATACGCAGTATTTT. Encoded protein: CSASLSGFSTDTQYF.

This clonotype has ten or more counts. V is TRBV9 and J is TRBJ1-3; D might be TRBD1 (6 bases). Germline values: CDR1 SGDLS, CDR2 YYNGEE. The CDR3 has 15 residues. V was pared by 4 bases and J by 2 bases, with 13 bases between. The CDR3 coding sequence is TGTGCCAGCAGCTCAGGGGCAATCACTGGAAACACCATATATTTT. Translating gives CASSSGAITGNTIYF. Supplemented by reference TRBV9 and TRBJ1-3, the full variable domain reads DSGVTQTPKHLITATGQRVTLRCSPRSGDLSVYWYQQSLDQGLQFLIQYYNGEERAKGNILERFSAQQFPDLHSELNLSSLELGDSALYFCASSSGAITGNTIYFGEGSWLTVV.

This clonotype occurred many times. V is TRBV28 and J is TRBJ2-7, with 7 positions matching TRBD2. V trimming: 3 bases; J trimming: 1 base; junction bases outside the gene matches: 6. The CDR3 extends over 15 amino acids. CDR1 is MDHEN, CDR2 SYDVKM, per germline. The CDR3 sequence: CASSFRGGVSYEQYF. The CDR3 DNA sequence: TGTGCCAGCAGTTTCCGCGGGGGAGTATCCTACGAGCAGTACTTC.

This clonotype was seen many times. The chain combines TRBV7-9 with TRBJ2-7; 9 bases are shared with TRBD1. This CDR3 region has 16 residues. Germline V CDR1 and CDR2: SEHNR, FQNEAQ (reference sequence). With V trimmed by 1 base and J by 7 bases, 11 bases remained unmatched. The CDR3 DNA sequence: TGTGCCAGCAGCTTAGATCCGGGACAGGGTTCGGGAGAGCAGTACTTC. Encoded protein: CASSLDPGQGSGEQYF.